This T cell receptor beta chain was documented in a study of neurological immune-mediated disorders. TCRdb ran MiXCR on the 5' RACE reads and lists one entry per CDR3 protein. The sample includes about 79,000 distinct CDR3 sequences, roughly an eighth of them seen just once. Trimming pared 0 bases from V and 10 bases from J, leaving 6 bases between. Looked up from germline, CDR1 is SGHDN and CDR2 is FVKESK. The CDR3 covers 12 residues. The sample holds many counts of this clonotype. This TCR derives from a woman aged 45-65 years in good health. The specimen sequenced was PBMCs. This sequence joins TRBV14 and TRBJ1-4, with D uncertain. CDR3: CASSQEGRKLFF. DNA of the CDR3: TGTGCCAGCAGCCAAGAGGGCCGAAAACTGTTTTTT.